This entry is about one T cell receptor beta chain. Its matching antigen is unknown. The assay was immunoSEQ multiplex PCR, and TCRdb's table has in-frame clones only and misses some. The table records some 250,000 clones, roughly 90% of them present only once. Treatment specified: roughly 19 received Ad26.COV2.S at low or high dose, single or two shots; roughly five received placebo; per-sample allocation not given. It was on day 63 after the first vaccine or placebo injection that samples were taken. This CDR3 contains 17 residues. Trimming at V came to 5 bases and at J to 0 bases, leaving 6 bases not matched to a gene. Germline CDR1 reads KGHSH; CDR2 reads LQKENI. This sample is drawn from a study of Ad26.COV2.S vaccination and SARS-CoV-2 variants. Whole-study context: Donor was in the COV1001 Ad26.COV2.S trial arm. Participants got Ad26.COV2.S intramuscularly, once or twice 56 days apart.

Study-wide findings and caveats: People given the vaccine had a wider spike-specific TCR breadth than placebo recipients did. Breadth measured for non-spike TCRs was similar across vaccine and placebo recipients.

The TCR originated in a person aged 18 to 65 who received the Ad26.COV2.S COVID-19 vaccine or a placebo. The sample consisted of peripheral blood, taken in a trial of Ad26.COV2.S vaccine versus placebo. The V and J genes are TRBV18 and TRBJ2-6; 8 nucleotides agree with TRBD1. The DNA for the CDR3 is TGTGCCAGCTCAAGGACAGGGAAGGGCTCTGGGGCCAACGTCCTGACTTTC. Protein: CASSRTGKGSGANVLTF.